The 15 T cell receptor beta chains reported below all come from one sample, sequenced in a study of blood T cell repertoires in COVID-19. Sequenced by immunoSEQ multiplex PCR; TCRdb stores in-frame clones only, minus some. The sample carries around 280,000 clones, almost 90% recorded once. The sequenced sample consisted of PBMCs or T cells enriched from blood (not recorded which). The receptors derive from a woman between 18 and 30 years old with acute COVID-19.

The J gene is TRBJ2-1, the V gene TRBV30; 7 bases are a match to TRBD2. Germline V gene sequence: CDR1 GTSNPN, CDR2 SVGIG (reference sequence). V lost 4 bases and J lost 8; bases outside the gene matches: 8. The CDR3 covers 13 residues. CDR3 in DNA: TGTGCCTGGAATTCTGGCGGGAGCGATGAGCAGTTCTTC. This translates into CAWNSGGSDEQFF.

Comments on this clone: The junction shows a germline mismatch at one end, possibly a read error. This chain uses TRBV27 with TRBJ2-7, with D perhaps TRBD1 (5 bases). CDR3 length: 13 amino acids. Germline V gene lookup returns CDR1 MNHEY and CDR2 SMNVEV (reference sequence). The CDR3 protein is CVSSSPDSTEQYF. The CDR3 nucleotides are TGTGTCAGCAGTAGCCCAGACAGCACCGAGCAGTACTTC.

Only one count was recorded for this clone. The chain has TRBV4-1 and TRBJ2-2, with TRBD2 identical over 8 bases. There are 17 residues in the CDR3. Germline values: CDR1 MGHRA, CDR2 YSYEKL. With 0 bases clipped from V and 5 bases from J, the junction kept 8 bases outside the gene matches. DNA of the CDR3: TGCGCCAGCAGCCAAGATCGGGGGACTAGAAGAACCGGGGAGCTGTTTTTT. Encoded protein: CASSQDRGTRRTGELFF.

The V gene is TRBV15, the J gene TRBJ1-6; the match to TRBD1 covers 8 bases. The CDR3 loop spans 18 amino acids. Germline CDR1 reads LNHNV; CDR2 reads YYDKDF (reference sequence). J lost 0 bases, V lost 6 bases, and 10 bases had no gene match. CDR3 loop: CATSRDRPSSSYNSPLHF. CDR3 sequence (DNA): TGTGCCACCAGTCGGGACAGGCCCTCGAGCTCCTATAATTCACCCCTCCACTTT.

The chain is built from TRBV6-6 and TRBJ1-3; a possible D gene is TRBD1 (6 bases). This CDR3 region has 14 residues. Trimming took off 5 bases at V and 2 bases at J, with 10 bases between the two ends. Germline V CDR1 and CDR2: MNHNY, SVGAGI (reference sequence). CDR3 protein: CASSTGQTGNTIYF. In nucleotides, the CDR3 is TGTGCCAGCAGTACGGGACAAACTGGAAACACCATATATTTT.

This chain connects TRBV30 to TRBJ1-1; 9 nucleotides agree with TRBD1. J gave up 5 bases and V 4 bases, and 2 bases lay outside the gene matches. The CDR3 covers 12 residues. CDR1 and CDR2 from the germline V gene are GTSNPN and SVGIG (reference sequence). The CDR3 region has the DNA TGTGCCTGGACCGGGACAGGGACTGAAGCTTTCTTT. Translation gives CAWTGTGTEAFF.

The chain combines TRBV4-3 with TRBJ1-4, with unresolved D. CDR1 and CDR2 (germline): LGHNA, YSLEER. This CDR3 is built from 17 residues. V was clipped by 3 bases and J by 7 bases, with 21 bases between them. The CDR3 is CASSQDVSTRGSEKLFF. For the CDR3, the DNA is TGCGCCAGCAGCCAGGACGTATCGACCCGAGGGAGTGAAAAACTGTTTTTT.

The chain employs TRBV4-1 and TRBJ1-5, with D tentatively TRBD1 (5 bases). CDR1 is MGHRA, CDR2 YSYEKL, per germline. Between the trimmed V and J ends, which lost 1 base and 2 bases, there was a span of 18 bases. The CDR3 covers 18 residues. The CDR3 coding sequence is TGCGCCAGCAGCCAAGCTAAACTGGGGGGATTAGGCAATCAGCCCCAGCATTTT. Its translation is CASSQAKLGGLGNQPQHF.

The CDR3 is CASSTTAYYEQYF. CDR3 bases: TGTGCCAGCAGTACGACAGCTTACTACGAGCAGTACTTC. The chain uses TRBV6-5 and TRBJ2-7; weak D call: TRBD1 (5 bases). The CDR3 runs to 13 residues. Germline CDR1 reads MNHEY; CDR2 reads SVGAGI. Deletions cut 5 bases from V and 3 bases from J, with 11 bases between.

The chain uses TRBV2 and TRBJ1-2; TRBD1 matches at 11 bases. J gave up 4 bases and V 0 bases, and 16 bases lay outside the gene matches. CDR1 SNHLY and CDR2 FYNNEI come from the germline V gene. The CDR3 loop spans 20 amino acids. In DNA, the CDR3 is TGTGCCAGCAGTGAAGCTTGGACAGGGGGCTCGGACGAACTAGGCTATGGCTACACCTTC. Translating it yields CASSEAWTGGSDELGYGYTF.

This clone appeared once. V and J are TRBV9 and TRBJ2-7, with D possibly matching TRBD1 (5 bases). The length of the CDR3 is 12 residues. The V and J ends lost 4 bases and 6 bases respectively, with 11 bases between them. Germline values: CDR1 SGDLS, CDR2 YYNGEE. CDR3 residues: CASSLQGGEQYF. Here the CDR3 DNA reads TGTGCCAGCAGCCTGCAGGGTGGCGAGCAGTACTTC.

The rearrangement uses TRBV28 and TRBJ1-1, with 9 positions matching TRBD1. The CDR3 loop spans 14 amino acids. J lost 6 bases, V lost 6 bases, and 8 bases had no gene match. Looked up from germline, CDR1 is MDHEN and CDR2 is SYDVKM. The DNA of the CDR3 is TGTGCCAGCAGCTTGGGACAGGGAGGTCCTGAAGCTTTCTTT. Encoded protein: CASSLGQGGPEAFF.

The J gene is TRBJ2-5, the V gene TRBV27; 12 nucleotides align to TRBD2. Germline-derived CDR1 and CDR2 are MNHEY and SMNVEV (reference sequence). This CDR3 has 14 amino acids. V was pared by 5 bases and J by 5 bases, with 3 bases of the junction left unmatched. Here the CDR3 reads CASSPGTSGETQYF. CDR3 nucleotide sequence: TGTGCCAGCAGTCCGGGGACTAGCGGGGAGACCCAGTACTTC.

This chain connects TRBV7-2 to TRBJ2-7; D is perhaps TRBD1 (6 bases). Germline V gene lookup returns CDR1 SGHTA and CDR2 FQGNSA. CDR3 size: 15 residues. The V gene lost 5 bases and the J gene lost 4 bases, with 18 bases spanning the gap. DNA of the CDR3: TGTGCCAGCAGCACAGGGTCTCTCGGGGCTTACGAGCAGTACTTC. This codes for CASSTGSLGAYEQYF.

This sequence joins TRBV4-1 and TRBJ1-1, with a tentative D call TRBD1 (5 bases). The CDR3 is 15 residues long. V lost 5 bases to trimming and J lost 5 bases, with 18 bases between them. The V gene's germline CDR1 is MGHRA and CDR2 YSYEKL. The CDR3 loop reads CASSAHVRGRTEAFF. The CDR3 DNA reads as TGCGCCAGCAGCGCACATGTTCGGGGGAGGACTGAAGCTTTCTTT.